Included here is one T cell receptor beta chain sequence, with context. This sample is part of a study of cytomegalovirus exposure and HLA in healthy donors. The CDR3 totals 16 residues. Per germline, CDR1 SGHTA and CDR2 FQGNSA. V gave up 1 base and J gave up 2 bases; unmatched junction bases: 7. Both 60 Vbeta primers and 13 Jbeta primers went into the PCR. The table came from immunoSEQ multiplex PCR; TCRdb's copy has only in-frame clones and leaves some out. Found here are under 200,000 clones, approximately 62% of them singletons; the top ten hold about 1.3%. This TCR came from a man aged 45-65 years in good health and CMV-seronegative. The specimen sequenced was PBMCs. The V and J genes are TRBV7-2 and TRBJ2-7; 8 bases agree with TRBD1. CDR3 amino acids: CASSLELTGATYEQYF. CDR3 nucleotides: TGTGCCAGCAGCTTAGAGTTGACAGGGGCAACCTACGAGCAGTACTTC.